These 21 T cell receptor beta chains came from one sample sequenced in a study of radiation and T cells in renal cell carcinoma. Assay: immunoSEQ multiplex PCR; the TCRdb copy retains only in-frame clones and omits some. This sample has 150,000 or so clones; about 88% occur once, and the top ten carry around 11%. Time point in this sample: blood 4 weeks post-SBRT, at nephrectomy. Treatment in this sample: 15 Gy SBRT to primary tumor, nephrectomy 4 weeks later. Source: blood, taken from a patient whose treatment included radiotherapy and nephrectomy. These receptors all come from a woman aged 50 to 60 with renal cell carcinoma.

The rearrangement links TRBV5-5 to TRBJ1-1; 8 bases map to TRBD1. Trimming took 3 bases from V and 5 from J; bases not matched to a gene: 9. Germline CDR1 is SGHKS and CDR2 is YYEKEE (reference sequence). The CDR3 loop spans 15 amino acids. CDR3 nucleotide sequence: TGTGCCAGCAGCTGGTTTTACAGGGGGGAAACTGAAGCTTTCTTT. Translated: CASSWFYRGETEAFF.

V gene TRBV5-1 combines with J gene TRBJ1-1; the match to TRBD1 covers 8 bases. CDR1 is SGHRS and CDR2 is YFSETQ in the germline V gene. The J segment lost 1 base and the V segment lost 5 bases, leaving 7 bases of the junction unmatched. The CDR3 is made up of 15 amino acids. Here the CDR3 DNA reads TGCGCCAGCAGTAACAGGGGGGGATCGAACACTGAAGCTTTCTTT. This encodes CASSNRGGSNTEAFF.

This clone has a handful of counts. The chain employs TRBV9 and TRBJ2-5; D might be TRBD1 or TRBD2, each matching 5 bases. CDR3 size: 15 residues. Trimming pared 4 bases from V and 3 bases from J, leaving 16 bases between. Per germline, CDR1 SGDLS and CDR2 YYNGEE. CDR3 residues: CASSPESGRKETQYF. CDR3 coding DNA: TGTGCCAGCAGCCCCGAATCGGGACGGAAAGAGACCCAGTACTTC. The whole variable domain, filled in from reference TRBV9 and TRBJ2-5, reads DSGVTQTPKHLITATGQRVTLRCSPRSGDLSVYWYQQSLDQGLQFLIQYYNGEERAKGNILERFSAQQFPDLHSELNLSSLELGDSALYFCASSPESGRKETQYFGPGTRLLVL.

The CDR3 sequence is CASSAPSNTGELFF. CDR3 bases: TGTGCCAGCAGCGCCCCATCGAACACCGGGGAGCTGTTTTTT. V and J are TRBV9 and TRBJ2-2, with D uncertain. The germline V gene has CDR1 SGDLS and CDR2 YYNGEE. The V end was cut by 3 bases, the J end by 0 bases, with 6 bases between. The CDR3 has 14 amino acids.

The chain combines TRBV5-4 with TRBJ1-1, with no clear D. This CDR3 region has 14 residues. V dropped 0 bases and J dropped 1 base, with 7 bases sitting between them. Germline assignment: CDR1 SGHNT and CDR2 YYREEE (reference sequence). In nucleotides, the CDR3 is TGTGCCAGCAGCTTGGAACAGACGAACACTGAAGCTTTCTTT. Protein: CASSLEQTNTEAFF. Full variable domain (missing parts from reference TRBV5-4 and TRBJ1-1): ETGVTQSPTHLIKTRGQQVTLRCSSQSGHNTVSWYQQALGQGPQFIFQYYREEENGRGNFPPRFSGLQFPNYSSELNVNALELDDSALYLCASSLEQTNTEAFFGQGTRLTVV.

The chain is built from TRBV30 and TRBJ1-4; D is perhaps TRBD1 (6 bases). V was shortened by 5 bases and J by 0 bases, with 10 bases between the two germline ends. This CDR3 has 14 residues. Per the germline V gene, CDR1 is GTSNPN and CDR2 is SVGIG (reference sequence). CDR3 in DNA: TGTGCCTGGTCAGGGGAACCAACTAATGAAAAACTGTTTTTT. Its protein product is CAWSGEPTNEKLFF. The full variable domain, its missing parts supplied by reference TRBV30 and TRBJ1-4, is SQTIHQWPATLVQPVGSPLSLECTVEGTSNPNLYWYRQAAGRGLQLLFYSVGIGQISSEVPQNLSASRPQDRQFILSSKKLLLSDSGFYLCAWSGEPTNEKLFFGSGTQLSVL.

The V call is TRBV14, the J call TRBJ1-6, with D perhaps matching TRBD1 (5 bases). The V and J ends lost 0 bases and 7 bases respectively, with 10 bases between them. CDR1 and CDR2 from the germline V gene are SGHDN and FVKESK. The CDR3 is made up of 15 amino acids. CDR3 coding DNA: TGTGCCAGCAGCCAAGAGGGACGGATGAATTCACCCCTCCACTTT. It specifies CASSQEGRMNSPLHF.

V gene TRBV5-1 combines with J gene TRBJ1-2; maybe TRBD1 (6 bases). V lost 5 bases and J lost 6, with 14 bases in between. Per germline, CDR1 SGHRS and CDR2 YFSETQ. The length of the CDR3 is 13 residues. The CDR3 nucleotides are TGCGCCAGCAGTTTCGGGACACTGGATGGCTACACCTTC. This gives the protein CASSFGTLDGYTF.

This clone was recorded only once. The chain is built from TRBV19 and TRBJ1-6; 8 bases match TRBD1. Trimming took 6 bases from V and 7 from J; bases not matched to a gene: 2. The CDR3 covers 13 residues. Germline V CDR1 and CDR2: LNHDA, SQIVND (reference sequence). The CDR3 loop reads CASRGQANSPLHF. CDR3 sequence (DNA): TGTGCCAGTAGGGGACAGGCGAATTCACCCCTCCACTTT.

This chain connects TRBV6-6 to TRBJ2-7, with TRBD2 identical over 7 bases. Trimming took 5 bases from V and 7 from J; bases not matched to a gene: 14. Germline V gene sequence: CDR1 MNHNY, CDR2 SVGAGI (reference sequence). The length of the CDR3 is 15 residues. CDR3 protein: CASSPTGTTFKEQYF. In DNA form, the CDR3 reads TGTGCCAGCAGTCCCACCGGGACTACCTTCAAAGAGCAGTACTTC.

A note on this clone: Compared with germline, one end of the junction differs, possibly owing to a read error. The J gene is TRBJ2-3, the V gene TRBV13; D remains ambiguous. The germline V gene encodes CDR1 PRHDT and CDR2 FYEKMQ (reference sequence). The CDR3 is 15 amino acids. CDR3 sequence (DNA): TGTGCCAACAGCGCGAGGACCGGCCCCACAGATACGCAGTATTTT. This translates into CANSARTGPTDTQYF.

CDR3 protein: CASSEAGMGIEAFF. In DNA, the CDR3 is TGTGCCAGCAGTGAAGCCGGCATGGGGATTGAAGCTTTCTTT. The chain is built from TRBV6-1 and TRBJ1-1; D is unclear. Germline CDR1 reads MNHNS; CDR2 reads SASEGT. The CDR3 covers 14 residues. The ends were cut back, 0 bases at V and 7 bases at J, with 12 bases in the middle.

This clone appeared a single time. In DNA form, the CDR3 reads TGTGCCAGCAGCTTAGCACGACCGGGAGAGACCCAGTACTTC. Residues: CASSLARPGETQYF. The chain combines TRBV7-2 with TRBJ2-5; D is uncertain. Trimming stripped 0 bases from V and 4 bases from J, with 9 bases between. The CDR3 runs to 14 residues. Germline V gene sequence: CDR1 SGHTA, CDR2 FQGNSA.

In regard to this clone: A read error may produce the germline difference seen at one junction end. This same CDR3 is encoded by further DNA sequences in the sample. The rearrangement uses TRBV30 and TRBJ1-1, with no clear D. The germline CDR1 and CDR2 sequences are GTSNPN and SVGIG (reference sequence). This CDR3 is 13 amino acids long. CDR3 DNA sequence: TGTGCCTGGAGTGTGTCGGGCGCCACTGAGGCTTTCTTT. Residues: CAWSVSGATEAFF.

The genes are TRBV29-1 and TRBJ2-3; possibly TRBD2 for D (7 bases). The CDR3 covers 16 residues. The germline CDR1 and CDR2 sequences are SQVTM and ANQGSEA. The germline V and J ends were trimmed by 1 base and 1 base, with 15 bases remaining between them. As DNA, the CDR3 is TGCAGCGTTGAAGGTCACAGGGAGGGGGGCACAGATACGCAGTATTTT. Encoded protein: CSVEGHREGGTDTQYF.

This clone appeared a few times. The genes are TRBV5-1 and TRBJ1-1, with D tentatively TRBD1 (6 bases). V was shortened by 2 bases and J by 1 base, with 15 bases between the two germline ends. The CDR3 runs 16 residues. CDR1 is SGHRS, CDR2 YFSETQ, per germline. The CDR3 here is CASSFSTGTRNTEAFF. CDR3 coding DNA: TGCGCCAGCAGCTTTTCCACCGGGACAAGGAACACTGAAGCTTTCTTT.

V usage is TRBV19 and J usage is TRBJ1-2, with D possibly being TRBD1 (5 bases). The CDR3 runs 12 residues. Trimming removed 7 bases from V and 5 bases from J, with 11 bases in between. Germline V gene sequence: CDR1 LNHDA, CDR2 SQIVND (reference sequence). The DNA of the CDR3 is TGTGCCAGTACATGGGACTATTATGGCTACACCTTC. Its translation is CASTWDYYGYTF.

V usage is TRBV2 and J usage is TRBJ2-1; 9 nucleotides match TRBD2. Germline CDR1 SNHLY, CDR2 FYNNEI. The CDR3 spans 15 residues. The trim removed 6 bases at V and 8 bases at J, leaving 11 bases unmatched. In DNA form, the CDR3 reads TGTGCCAGCAGACTGGGACTAGCAGGCGTCGATGAGCAGTTCTTC. This codes for CASRLGLAGVDEQFF. Looking up the rest from reference TRBV2 and TRBJ2-1 gives the full variable domain: EPEVTQTPSHQVTQMGQEVILRCVPISNHLYFYWYRQILGQKVEFLVSFYNNEISEKSEIFDDQFSVERPDGSNFTLKIRSTKLEDSAMYFCASRLGLAGVDEQFFGPGTRLTVL.

The V call is TRBV29-1, the J call TRBJ1-1; tentatively, D is TRBD1 (6 bases). The germline CDR1 and CDR2 sequences are SQVTM and ANQGSEA. The CDR3 covers 11 residues. V dropped 7 bases and J dropped 5 bases, with 11 bases sitting between them. CDR3 residues: CSGGTGTEAFF. In nucleotides, the CDR3 is TGCAGCGGGGGCACAGGGACTGAAGCTTTCTTT.

This clone was picked up one time. The rearrangement joins TRBV9 to TRBJ1-2, with D tentatively TRBD1 (6 bases). There are 15 residues in the CDR3. Germline V lookup: CDR1 SGDLS, CDR2 YYNGEE. V lost 0 bases to trimming and J lost 4 bases, with 13 bases between them. CDR3 protein: CASSVAVSTGYGYTF. CDR3 nucleotides: TGTGCCAGCAGCGTAGCGGTGTCGACAGGCTATGGCTACACCTTC.

This clone was detected only once. This sequence joins TRBV30 and TRBJ2-2, with 12 nucleotides matching TRBD2. Germline assignment: CDR1 GTSNPN and CDR2 SVGIG (reference sequence). V lost 4 bases, J lost 4 bases, and 4 bases stayed unmatched. The CDR3 length is 15 residues. CDR3 region: CAWTSGGAVTGELFF. The CDR3 DNA reads as TGTGCCTGGACTAGCGGGGGGGCGGTCACCGGGGAGCTGTTTTTT.